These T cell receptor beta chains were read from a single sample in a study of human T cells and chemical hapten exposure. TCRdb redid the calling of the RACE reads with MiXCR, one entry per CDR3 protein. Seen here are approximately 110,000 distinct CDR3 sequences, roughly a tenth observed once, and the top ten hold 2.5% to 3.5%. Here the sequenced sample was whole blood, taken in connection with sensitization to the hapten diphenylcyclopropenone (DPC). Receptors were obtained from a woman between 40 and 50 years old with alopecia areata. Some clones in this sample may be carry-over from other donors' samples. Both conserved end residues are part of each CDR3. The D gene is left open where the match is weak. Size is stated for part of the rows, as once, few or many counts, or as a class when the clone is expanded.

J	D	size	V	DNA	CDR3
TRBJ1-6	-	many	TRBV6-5	TGTGCCAGCAGTTACTCGTGGGGGGGTTTGGGTGTGAATTCACCCCTCCACTTT	CASSYSWGGLGVNSPLHF
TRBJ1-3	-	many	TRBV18	TGTGCCAGCTCACAGGCCGGGACCGGCGTGAGAAACACCATATATTTT	CASSQAGTGVRNTIYF
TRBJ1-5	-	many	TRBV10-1	TGCGCCAGCAGCCAGGGATTCAATCAGCCCCAGCATTTT	CASSQGFNQPQHF
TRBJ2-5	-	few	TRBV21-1	TGTGCCAGCAGCCAGAAACGGATTTACGTATATAGGGGCGTGAAGACCCAGTACTTC	CASSQKRIYVYRGVKTQYF
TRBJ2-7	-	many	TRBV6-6	TGTGCCAGCAGTTTACAGGGCTACGAGCAGTACTTC	CASSLQGYEQYF
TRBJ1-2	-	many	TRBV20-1	TGCAGTGCTGGGGGGGCTGGCTATGGCTACACCTTC	CSAGGAGYGYTF
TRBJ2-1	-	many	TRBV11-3	TGTGCCAGCAGCTTAGGCCTACGGGTGAGGGGTGAGCAGTTCTTC	CASSLGLRVRGEQFF
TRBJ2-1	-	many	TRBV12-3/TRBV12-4	TGTGCCAGCAGTTTACGGGGAACAGGTACCTACAATGAGCAGTTCTTC	CASSLRGTGTYNEQFF
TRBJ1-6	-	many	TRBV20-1	TGCAGTGCTAGAGGCCAGAGCTCCTATAATTCACCCCTCCACTTT	CSARGQSSYNSPLHF
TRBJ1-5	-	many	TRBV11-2	TGTGCCAGCAGCTTAGCTGGGAATAGCAATCAGCCCCAGCATTTT	CASSLAGNSNQPQHF
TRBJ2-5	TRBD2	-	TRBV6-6	TGTGCCAGCAGTTACACGCGGACTAGCGGGGGGTTCCAAGAGACCCAGTACTTC	CASSYTRTSGGFQETQYF
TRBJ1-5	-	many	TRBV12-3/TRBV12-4	TGTGCCAGCAGTCCCCCCGGGGGGAATCAGCCCCAGCATTTT	CASSPPGGNQPQHF
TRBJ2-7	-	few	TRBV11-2	TGTGCCAGCAGCGGGGGCAGCTCGGGGTGGCAGTACTTC	CASSGGSSGWQYF
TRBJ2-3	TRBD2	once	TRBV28	TGTGCCAGCCCCCCCCCAGCGGGGGGCCGCAGCACAGATACGCAGTATTTT	CASPPPAGGRSTDTQYF
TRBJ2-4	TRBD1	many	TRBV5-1	TGCGCCAGCAGCCTTCTAACAGGGGCCATGCCTTTCAAAAACATTCAGTACTTC	CASSLLTGAMPFKNIQYF
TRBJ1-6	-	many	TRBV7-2	TGTGCCAGCAGCTTAGGAGCAGGGACCCGTACTAATTCACCCCTCCACTTT	CASSLGAGTRTNSPLHF
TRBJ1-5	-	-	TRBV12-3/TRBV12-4	TGTGCCAGCGCCCCGCGGAGCAATCAGCCCCAGCATTTT	CASAPRSNQPQHF
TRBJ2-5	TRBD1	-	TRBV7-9	TGTGCCAGCAGCCCCGCCCTGGCGACAGGGATAGAGACCCAGTACTTC	CASSPALATGIETQYF
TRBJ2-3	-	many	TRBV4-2	TGTGCCAGCAGCCAAGATGTCTTCGGCACAGATACGCAGTATTTT	CASSQDVFGTDTQYF
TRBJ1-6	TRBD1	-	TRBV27	TGTGCCAGCTCCCCGGGGGCAGGGGGCGCGGTTAATTCACCCCTCCACTTT	CASSPGAGGAVNSPLHF
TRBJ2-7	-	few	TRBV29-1	TGCAGCGCTGGGGGAGTGGGCGAGCAGTACTTC	CSAGGVGEQYF
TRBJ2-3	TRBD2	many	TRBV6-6	TGTGCCAGCAGTTACCGGGGGGTCCGTGGAGATACGCAGTATTTT	CASSYRGVRGDTQYF
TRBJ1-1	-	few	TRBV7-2	TGTGCCAGCAGCTACCAACAGACGGACGCAACTAAAGCTTTCTTT	CASSYQQTDATKAFF
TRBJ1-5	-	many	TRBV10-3	TGTGCCATCAGTGGGGGGGACGGCAATCAGCCCCAGCATTTT	CAISGGDGNQPQHF
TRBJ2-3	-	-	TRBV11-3	TGTGCCAGCAGCTTCGGACAGGATACGCAGTATTTT	CASSFGQDTQYF
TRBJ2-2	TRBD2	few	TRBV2	TGTGCCAGCCAGCGCGGGGGAGTCACCGGGGAGCTGTTTTTT	CASQRGGVTGELFF